The clone carrying this T cell receptor (beta chain) was picked up a small number of times. The antigen is not known. This entry is derived from a study of T-cell reconstitution after alpha-beta-depleted transplantation in children. Study outcomes and limitations: Surviving recipient T cells and thymic progenitors underlay high day-60 TCRbeta diversity in some patients.

From germline, CDR1 is SGHTA and CDR2 FQGTGA. Trimming left V 3 bases short and J 4 bases short, with 9 bases between. This CDR3 spans 14 amino acids. Unique molecular identifiers were incorporated during preparation of the TCRbeta library. MiXCR was run by TCRdb on the PCR reads, yielding one entry per CDR3 protein. Of 95,000 to 150,000 distinct CDR3 sequences in the sample, 20% to 25% are singletons; the top ten hold 10% to 13%. Specimen: PBMCs, mostly from graft donor cells, collected 180 days after TCRalphabeta/CD19-depleted stem cell transplant. The TCR sequence derives from a male patient aged 2-9 years who had a stem cell transplant for chronic granulomatous disease, so the T cells may come from the graft donor. V is TRBV7-3 and J is TRBJ2-2; tentatively, D is TRBD2 (5 bases). The CDR3 bases are TGTGCCAGCAGCTTTGGGAGATCCACCGGGGAGCTGTTTTTT. Amino acids: CASSFGRSTGELFF.